The clone carrying this T cell receptor (beta chain) was seen ten or more times. The record originates from a study of CD8 T cells in ankylosing spondylitis. TCRdb reprocessed the 5' RACE reads via MiXCR and lists one record per CDR3 protein. The sample records 240,000 or so distinct CDR3 sequences, about 10% being singletons. Looked up from germline, CDR1 is SQVTM and CDR2 is ANQGSEA. Trimming removed 6 bases at V and 6 bases at J, with 15 bases between. This CDR3 has 13 amino acids. This TCR came from a male donor with ankylosing spondylitis or in good health (not recorded which). The chain has TRBV29-1 and TRBJ2-1; D may match TRBD1 or TRBD2 (6 bases each). Sequencing used blood, either unsorted or a sorted T cell fraction (not recorded which). CDR3 residues: CSVRWGAPNEQFF. The CDR3 DNA sequence: TGCAGCGTCCGGTGGGGGGCCCCCAATGAGCAGTTCTTC.